This T cell receptor (beta chain) was recovered during a study of identical twins. V trimming: 3 bases; J trimming: 3 bases; junction bases outside the gene matches: 6. This CDR3 has 16 residues. Germline V CDR1 and CDR2: LGHNA, YSLEER. From the 5' RACE reads, TCRdb called clonotypes with MiXCR, one entry per CDR3 protein. The data hold around 470,000 distinct CDR3 sequences, with 12% to 15% observed a single time. These same records also appear under a second study, on yellow fever vaccine responses in identical twins.

The TCR was taken from a young woman in good health. The chain employs TRBV4-3 and TRBJ2-1, with 9 bases matching TRBD2. Sequenced input: CD4+ T cells sorted from blood. The CDR3 region has the DNA TGCGCCAGCAGCCAGATTAGCGGGAGACTCTACAATGAGCAGTTCTTC. It specifies CASSQISGRLYNEQFF.